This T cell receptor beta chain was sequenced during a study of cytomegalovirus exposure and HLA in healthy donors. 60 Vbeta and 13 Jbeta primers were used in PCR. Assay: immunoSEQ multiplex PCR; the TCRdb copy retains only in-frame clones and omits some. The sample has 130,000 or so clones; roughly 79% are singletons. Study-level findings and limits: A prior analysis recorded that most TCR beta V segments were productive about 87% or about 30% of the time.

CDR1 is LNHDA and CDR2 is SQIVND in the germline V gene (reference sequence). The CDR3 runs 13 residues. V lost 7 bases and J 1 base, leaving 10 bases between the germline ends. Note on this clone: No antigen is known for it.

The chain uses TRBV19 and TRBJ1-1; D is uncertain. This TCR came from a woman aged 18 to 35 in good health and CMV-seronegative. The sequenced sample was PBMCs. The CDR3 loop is CASTESGNTEAFF. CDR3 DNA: TGTGCCAGTACCGAGTCGGGGAACACTGAAGCTTTCTTT.